The 4 T cell receptor beta chains reported below all come from one sample, sequenced in a study of blood T cell repertoires in COVID-19. Profiled with immunoSEQ multiplex PCR; TCRdb holds only in-frame clones, not every one. The sample yields under 450,000 clones, roughly 90% seen once. Sequencing was carried out using peripheral blood. The receptors come from a woman aged 40 to 50 with COVID-19, enrolled during active disease.

This sequence joins TRBV30 and TRBJ2-7; 14 bases line up with TRBD2. Germline V CDR1 and CDR2: GTSNPN, SVGIG (reference sequence). Trimming took 3 bases from V and 4 from J; bases not matched to a gene: 8. The CDR3 extends over 16 amino acids. Here the CDR3 DNA reads TGTGCCTGGAGCCCTTCGGGACTAGCGGGGGTATACGAGCAGTACTTC. Amino acids: CAWSPSGLAGVYEQYF.

The chain links TRBV5-1 to TRBJ2-4, with 9 positions matching TRBD1. With 0 bases clipped from V and 1 base from J, the junction kept 5 bases outside the gene matches. CDR1 is SGHRS and CDR2 is YFSETQ in the germline V gene. CDR3 length: 17 residues. The CDR3 loop reads CASSLDRGPVAKNIQYF. CDR3 nucleotide sequence: TGCGCCAGCAGCTTGGACAGGGGGCCTGTGGCCAAAAACATTCAGTACTTC.

The V gene is TRBV7-2, the J gene TRBJ2-7; 10 positions agree with TRBD1. Germline V lookup: CDR1 SGHTA, CDR2 FQGNSA. The CDR3 consists of 16 residues. Unmatched junction bases numbered 9, after V lost 5 bases and J lost 2 bases. The CDR3 coding sequence is TGTGCCAGCAGCGCCGCCGGGACAGGGGCCCCCTACGAGCAGTACTTC. Translating it yields CASSAAGTGAPYEQYF.

The rearrangement uses TRBV20-1 and TRBJ2-1, with D unresolved. The CDR3 sequence is 10 residues long. The V end was cut by 3 bases, the J end by 7 bases, with 4 bases between. Germline CDR1 DFQATT, CDR2 SNEGSKA (reference sequence). CDR3: CSASRNEQFF. The CDR3 region has the DNA TGCAGTGCTAGCAGGAATGAGCAGTTCTTC.